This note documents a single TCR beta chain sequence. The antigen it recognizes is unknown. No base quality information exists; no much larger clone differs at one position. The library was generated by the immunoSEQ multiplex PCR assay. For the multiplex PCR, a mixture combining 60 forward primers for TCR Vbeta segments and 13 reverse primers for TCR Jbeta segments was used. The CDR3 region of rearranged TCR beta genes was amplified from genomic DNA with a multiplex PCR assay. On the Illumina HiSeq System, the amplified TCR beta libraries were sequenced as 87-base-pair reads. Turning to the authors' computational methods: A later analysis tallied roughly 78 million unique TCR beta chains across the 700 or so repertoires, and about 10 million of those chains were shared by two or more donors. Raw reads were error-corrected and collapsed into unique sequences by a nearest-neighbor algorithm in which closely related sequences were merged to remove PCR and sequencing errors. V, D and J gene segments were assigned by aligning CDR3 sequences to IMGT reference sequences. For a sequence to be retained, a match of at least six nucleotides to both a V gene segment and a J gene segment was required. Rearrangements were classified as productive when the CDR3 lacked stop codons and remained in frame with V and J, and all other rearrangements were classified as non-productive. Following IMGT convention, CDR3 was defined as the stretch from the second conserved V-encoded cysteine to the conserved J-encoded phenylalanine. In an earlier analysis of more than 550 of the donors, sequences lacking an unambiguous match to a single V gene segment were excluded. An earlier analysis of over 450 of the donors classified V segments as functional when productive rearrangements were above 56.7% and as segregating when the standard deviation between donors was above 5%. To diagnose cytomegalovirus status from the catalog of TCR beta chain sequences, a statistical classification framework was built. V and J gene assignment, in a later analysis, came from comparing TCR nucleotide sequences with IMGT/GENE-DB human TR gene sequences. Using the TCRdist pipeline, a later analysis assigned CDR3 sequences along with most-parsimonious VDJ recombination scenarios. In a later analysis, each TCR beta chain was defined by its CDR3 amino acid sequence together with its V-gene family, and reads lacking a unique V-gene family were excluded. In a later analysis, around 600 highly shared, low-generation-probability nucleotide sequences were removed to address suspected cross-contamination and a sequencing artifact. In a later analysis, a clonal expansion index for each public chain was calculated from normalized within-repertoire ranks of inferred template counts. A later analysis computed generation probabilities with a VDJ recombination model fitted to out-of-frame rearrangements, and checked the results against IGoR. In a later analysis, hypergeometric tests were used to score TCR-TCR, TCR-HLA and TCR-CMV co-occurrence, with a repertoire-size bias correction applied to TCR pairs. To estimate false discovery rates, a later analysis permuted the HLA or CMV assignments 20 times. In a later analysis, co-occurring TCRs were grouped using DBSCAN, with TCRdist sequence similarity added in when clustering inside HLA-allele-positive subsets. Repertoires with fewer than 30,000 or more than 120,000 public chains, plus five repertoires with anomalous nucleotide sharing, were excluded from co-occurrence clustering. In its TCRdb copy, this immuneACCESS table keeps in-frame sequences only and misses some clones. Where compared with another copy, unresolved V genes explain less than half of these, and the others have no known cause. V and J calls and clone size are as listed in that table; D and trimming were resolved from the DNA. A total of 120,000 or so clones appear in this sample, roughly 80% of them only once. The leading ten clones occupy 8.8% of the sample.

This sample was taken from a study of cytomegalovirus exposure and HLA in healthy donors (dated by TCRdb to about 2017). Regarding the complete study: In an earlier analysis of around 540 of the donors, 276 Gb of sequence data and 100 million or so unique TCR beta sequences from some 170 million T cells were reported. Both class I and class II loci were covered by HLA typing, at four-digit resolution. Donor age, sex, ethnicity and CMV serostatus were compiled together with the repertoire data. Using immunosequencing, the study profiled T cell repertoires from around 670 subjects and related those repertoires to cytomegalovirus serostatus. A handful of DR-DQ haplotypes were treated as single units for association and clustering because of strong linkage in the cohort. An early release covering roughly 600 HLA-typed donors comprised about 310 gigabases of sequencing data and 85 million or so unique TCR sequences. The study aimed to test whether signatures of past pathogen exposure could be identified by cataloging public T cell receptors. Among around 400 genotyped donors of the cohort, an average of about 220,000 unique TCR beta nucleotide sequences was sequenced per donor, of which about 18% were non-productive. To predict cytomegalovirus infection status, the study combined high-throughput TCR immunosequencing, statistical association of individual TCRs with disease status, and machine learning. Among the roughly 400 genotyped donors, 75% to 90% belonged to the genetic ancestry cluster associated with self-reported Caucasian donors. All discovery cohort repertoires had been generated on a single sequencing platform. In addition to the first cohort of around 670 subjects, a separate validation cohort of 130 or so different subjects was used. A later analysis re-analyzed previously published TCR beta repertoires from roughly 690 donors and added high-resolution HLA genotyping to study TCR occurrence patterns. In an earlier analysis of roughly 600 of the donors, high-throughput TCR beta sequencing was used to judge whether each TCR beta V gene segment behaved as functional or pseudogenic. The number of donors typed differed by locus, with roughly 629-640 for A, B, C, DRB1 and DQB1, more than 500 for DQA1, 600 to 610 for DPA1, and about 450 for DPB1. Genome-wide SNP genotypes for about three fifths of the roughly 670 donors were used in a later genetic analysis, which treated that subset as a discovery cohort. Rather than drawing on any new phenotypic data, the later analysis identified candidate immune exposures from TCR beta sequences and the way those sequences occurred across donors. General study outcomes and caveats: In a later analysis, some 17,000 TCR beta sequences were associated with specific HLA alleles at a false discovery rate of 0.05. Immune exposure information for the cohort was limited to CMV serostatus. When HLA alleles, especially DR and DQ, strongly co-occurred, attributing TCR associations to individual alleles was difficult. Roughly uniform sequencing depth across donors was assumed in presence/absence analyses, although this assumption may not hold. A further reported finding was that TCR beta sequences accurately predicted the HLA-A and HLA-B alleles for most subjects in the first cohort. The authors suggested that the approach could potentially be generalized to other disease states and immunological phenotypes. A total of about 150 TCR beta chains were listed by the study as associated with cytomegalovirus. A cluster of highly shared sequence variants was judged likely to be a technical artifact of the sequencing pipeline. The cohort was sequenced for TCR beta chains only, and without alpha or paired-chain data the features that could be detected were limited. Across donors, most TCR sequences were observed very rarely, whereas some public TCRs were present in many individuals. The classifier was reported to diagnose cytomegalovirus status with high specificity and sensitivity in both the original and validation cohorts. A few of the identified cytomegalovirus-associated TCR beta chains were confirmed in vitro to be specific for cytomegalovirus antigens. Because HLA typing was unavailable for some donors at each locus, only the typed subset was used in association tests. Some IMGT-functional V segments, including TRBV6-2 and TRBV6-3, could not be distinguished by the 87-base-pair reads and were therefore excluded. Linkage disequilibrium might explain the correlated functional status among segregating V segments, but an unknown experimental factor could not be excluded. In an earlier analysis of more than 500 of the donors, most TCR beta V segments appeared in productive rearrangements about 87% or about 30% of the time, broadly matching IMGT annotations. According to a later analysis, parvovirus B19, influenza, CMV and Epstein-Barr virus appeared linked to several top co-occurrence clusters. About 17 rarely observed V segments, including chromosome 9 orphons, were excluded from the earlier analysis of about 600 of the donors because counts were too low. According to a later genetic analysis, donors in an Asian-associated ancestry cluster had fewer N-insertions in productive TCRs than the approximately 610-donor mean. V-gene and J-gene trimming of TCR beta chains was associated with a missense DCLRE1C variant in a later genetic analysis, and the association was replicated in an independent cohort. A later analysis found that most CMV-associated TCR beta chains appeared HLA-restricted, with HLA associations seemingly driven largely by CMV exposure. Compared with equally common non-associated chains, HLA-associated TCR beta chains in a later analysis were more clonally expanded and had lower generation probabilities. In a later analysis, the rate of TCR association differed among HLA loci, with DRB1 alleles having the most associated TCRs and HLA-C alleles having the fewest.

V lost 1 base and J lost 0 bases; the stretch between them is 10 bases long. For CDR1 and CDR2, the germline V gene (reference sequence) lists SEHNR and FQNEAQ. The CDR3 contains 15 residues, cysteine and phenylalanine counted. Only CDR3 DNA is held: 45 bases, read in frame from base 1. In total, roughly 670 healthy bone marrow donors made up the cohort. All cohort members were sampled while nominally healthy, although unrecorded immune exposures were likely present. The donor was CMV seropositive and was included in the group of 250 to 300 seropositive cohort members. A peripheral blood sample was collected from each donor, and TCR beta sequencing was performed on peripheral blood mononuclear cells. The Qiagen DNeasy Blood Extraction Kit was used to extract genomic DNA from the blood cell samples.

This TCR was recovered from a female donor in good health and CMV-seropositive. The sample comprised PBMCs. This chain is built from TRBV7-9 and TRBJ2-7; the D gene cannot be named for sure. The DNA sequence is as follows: TGTGCCAGCAGCTTAGGCCGCTCGAGCTCCTACGAGCAGTACTTC. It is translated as CASSLGRSSSYEQYF.